What follows is one TCR beta chain and its context. This entry belongs to a study of control samples from healthy donors and cancer patients. Clones were read by immunoSEQ multiplex PCR, and TCRdb kept only the in-frame ones, dropping some. This table holds 100,000 or so clones, 90% to 95% found once. Germline CDR1 LNHDA, CDR2 SQIVND (reference sequence). The V end lost 2 bases, the J end lost 5 bases, and 10 bases lay between the germline ends. This CDR3 contains 13 residues. Sample: blood. This chain connects TRBV19 to TRBJ2-7; D uncertain. The origin of this receptor is a woman aged 25 to 39 in good health. This CDR3 is CASSIHRKDEQYF. In nucleotides, the CDR3 is TGTGCCAGTAGTATACATAGGAAGGACGAGCAGTACTTC.